This entry concerns a single T cell receptor beta chain. This entry is derived from a study of T cell changes during pregnancy in multiple sclerosis. The repertoire was sequenced with immunoSEQ multiplex PCR; TCRdb's copy has only in-frame clones and lacks some. Of about 20,000 clones in the sample, approximately 90% were seen once. V lost 4 bases and J lost 4, with 28 bases in between. This CDR3 is built from 19 residues. Germline CDR1 reads SEHNR; CDR2 reads FQNEAQ (reference sequence). This clonotype was obtained from a female donor in good health, enrolled as a control in a pregnancy study. Sequencing used CD8+ T cells from peripheral blood mononuclear cells, obtained in the third trimester of pregnancy. This chain connects TRBV7-9 to TRBJ2-5, with a possible D match to TRBD1 (6 bases). CDR3 nucleotide sequence: TGTGCCAGCAGCTCGCAAAGTGCAGGGGCAACTATCGGAGGAGAGACCCAGTACTTC. Protein: CASSSQSAGATIGGETQYF.